This T cell receptor (beta chain) derives from a study of beta chain features in type 1 diabetes. Isolated RNA was reverse transcribed in full, so expressed TCRB transcripts were sequenced. Clones were read by immunoSEQ multiplex PCR, and TCRdb kept only the in-frame ones, dropping some. The table includes over 700,000 clones, 15% to 20% detected once. Germline trimming cut 7 bases from V and 7 bases from J; bases unmatched to any gene: 7. The CDR3 is made up of 12 amino acids. Looked up from germline, CDR1 is SQVTM and CDR2 is ANQGSEA. Material for sequencing was naive CD4+ T cells from blood. The rearrangement joins TRBV29-1 to TRBJ1-5; 7 bases fit TRBD1. This sequence was found in a woman aged 18-29 years in good health. The CDR3 spells CSATGDGQPQHF. The CDR3 DNA reads TGCAGCGCCACAGGGGACGGGCAGCCCCAGCATTTT.